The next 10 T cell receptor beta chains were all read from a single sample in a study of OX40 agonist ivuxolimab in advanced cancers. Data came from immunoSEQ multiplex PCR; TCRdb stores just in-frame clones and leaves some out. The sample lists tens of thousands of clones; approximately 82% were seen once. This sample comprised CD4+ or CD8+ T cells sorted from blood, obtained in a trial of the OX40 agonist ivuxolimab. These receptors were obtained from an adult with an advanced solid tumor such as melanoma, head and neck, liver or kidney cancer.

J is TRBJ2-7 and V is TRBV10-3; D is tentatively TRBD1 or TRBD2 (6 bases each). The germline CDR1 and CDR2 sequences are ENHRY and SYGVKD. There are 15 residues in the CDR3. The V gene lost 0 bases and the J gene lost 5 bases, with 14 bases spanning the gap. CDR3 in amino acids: CAISESLRGGNEQYF. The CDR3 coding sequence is TGTGCCATCAGTGAGTCTCTCAGGGGAGGCAACGAGCAGTACTTC.

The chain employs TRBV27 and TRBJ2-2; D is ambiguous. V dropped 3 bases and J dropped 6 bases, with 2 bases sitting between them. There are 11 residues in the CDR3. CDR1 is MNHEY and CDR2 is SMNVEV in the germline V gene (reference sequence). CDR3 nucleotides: TGTGCCAGCAGTTTCTCCGGGGAGCTGTTTTTT. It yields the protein CASSFSGELFF.

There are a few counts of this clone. The CDR3 here is CASPGNRGYTF. CDR3 in DNA: TGTGCCAGCCCAGGGAATAGAGGCTACACCTTC. The J gene is TRBJ1-2, the V gene TRBV2; D possibly corresponds to TRBD1 (5 bases). Germline V gene lookup returns CDR1 SNHLY and CDR2 FYNNEI. V lost 8 bases, J lost 8 bases, and 12 bases lay in between. The length of the CDR3 is 11 residues.

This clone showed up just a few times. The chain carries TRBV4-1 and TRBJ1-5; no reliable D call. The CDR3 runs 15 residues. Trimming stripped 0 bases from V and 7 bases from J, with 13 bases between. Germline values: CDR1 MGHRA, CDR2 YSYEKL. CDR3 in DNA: TGCGCCAGCAGCCAAGACGTAACCTTGGGACAGCCCCAGCATTTT. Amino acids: CASSQDVTLGQPQHF.

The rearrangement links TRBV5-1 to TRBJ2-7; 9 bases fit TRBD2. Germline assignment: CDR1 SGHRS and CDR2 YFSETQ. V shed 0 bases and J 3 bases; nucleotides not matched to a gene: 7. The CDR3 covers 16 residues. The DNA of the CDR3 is TGCGCCAGCAGCTTGGGTTTAGCGGGAGCCGACTACGAGCAGTACTTC. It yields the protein CASSLGLAGADYEQYF.

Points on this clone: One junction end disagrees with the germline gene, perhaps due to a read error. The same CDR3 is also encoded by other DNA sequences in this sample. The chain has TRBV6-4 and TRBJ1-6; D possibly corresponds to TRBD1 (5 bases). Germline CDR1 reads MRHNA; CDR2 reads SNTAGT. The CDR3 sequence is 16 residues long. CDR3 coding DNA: TGCGCCAGCAGTGAAATCGGGGGAATGGTTAATTCACCCCTCCACTTT. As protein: CASSEIGGMVNSPLHF.

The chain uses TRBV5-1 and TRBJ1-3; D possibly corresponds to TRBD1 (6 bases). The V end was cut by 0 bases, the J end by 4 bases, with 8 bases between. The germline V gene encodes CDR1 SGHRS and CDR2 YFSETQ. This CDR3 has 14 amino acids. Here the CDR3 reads CASSLAGEGNTIYF. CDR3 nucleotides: TGCGCCAGCAGCTTGGCAGGGGAAGGAAACACCATATATTTT.

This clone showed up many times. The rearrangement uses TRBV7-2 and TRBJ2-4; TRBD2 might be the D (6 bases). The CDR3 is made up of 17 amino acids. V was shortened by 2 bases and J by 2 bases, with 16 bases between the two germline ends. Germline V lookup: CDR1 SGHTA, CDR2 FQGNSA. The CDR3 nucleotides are TGTGCCAGCAGCTTAACCGGGACTCGGGAGACCAAAAACATTCAGTACTTC. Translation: CASSLTGTRETKNIQYF.

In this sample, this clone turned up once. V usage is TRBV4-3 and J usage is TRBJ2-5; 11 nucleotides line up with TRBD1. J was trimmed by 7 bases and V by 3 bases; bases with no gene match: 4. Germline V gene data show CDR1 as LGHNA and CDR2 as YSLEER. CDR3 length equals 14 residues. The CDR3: CASSHGQGAGTQYF. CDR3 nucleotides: TGCGCCAGCAGCCATGGACAGGGGGCCGGGACCCAGTACTTC.

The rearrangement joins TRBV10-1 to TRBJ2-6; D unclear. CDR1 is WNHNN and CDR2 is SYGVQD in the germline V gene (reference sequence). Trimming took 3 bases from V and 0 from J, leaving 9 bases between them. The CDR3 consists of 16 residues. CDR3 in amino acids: CASSEGEPSGANVLTF. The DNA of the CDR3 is TGCGCCAGCAGTGAAGGAGAACCCTCTGGGGCCAACGTCCTGACTTTC.